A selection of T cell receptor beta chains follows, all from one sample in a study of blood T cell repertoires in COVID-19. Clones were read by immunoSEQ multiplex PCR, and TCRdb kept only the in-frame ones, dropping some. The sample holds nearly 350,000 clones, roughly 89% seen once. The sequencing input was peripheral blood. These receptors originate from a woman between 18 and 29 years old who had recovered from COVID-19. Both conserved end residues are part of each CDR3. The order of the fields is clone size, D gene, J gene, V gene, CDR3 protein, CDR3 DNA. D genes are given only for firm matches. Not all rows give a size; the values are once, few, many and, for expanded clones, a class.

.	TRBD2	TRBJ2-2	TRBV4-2	CASSQVALTSGRTGELFF	TGTGCCAGCAGCCAAGTGGCCCTGACTAGCGGGAGAACCGGGGAGCTGTTTTTT
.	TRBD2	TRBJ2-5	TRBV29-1	CSVVGSGSLETQYF	TGCAGCGTTGTTGGTAGCGGGAGTTTGGAGACCCAGTACTTC
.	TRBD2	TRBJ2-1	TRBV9	CASSVATGLADYNEQFF	TGTGCCAGCAGCGTAGCTACGGGTCTAGCGGACTACAATGAGCAGTTCTTC
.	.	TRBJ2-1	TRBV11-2	CASSLVRDYNEQFF	TGTGCCAGCAGCTTAGTACGGGACTACAATGAGCAGTTCTTC
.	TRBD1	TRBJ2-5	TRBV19	CASSRDSPQETQYF	TGTGCCAGTAGTAGGGACAGCCCCCAAGAGACCCAGTACTTC
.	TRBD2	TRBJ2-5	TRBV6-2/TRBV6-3	CASSKLRTSGTAETQYF	TGTGCCAGCAGTAAACTGAGGACTAGCGGGACCGCAGAGACCCAGTACTTC
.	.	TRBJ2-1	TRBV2	CASSEEEWDSNEQFF	TGTGCCAGCAGTGAAGAGGAGTGGGACTCCAATGAGCAGTTCTTC
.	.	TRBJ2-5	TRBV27	CASSPRRQETQYF	TGTGCCAGCAGTCCTAGGAGACAAGAGACCCAGTACTTC
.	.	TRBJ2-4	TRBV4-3	CASSQDSGSGAKNIQYF	TGCGCCAGCAGCCAAGATTCAGGGTCCGGAGCCAAAAACATTCAGTACTTC
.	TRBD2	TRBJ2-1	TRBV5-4	CASSLGGGTISYNEQFF	TGTGCCAGCAGCTTGGGAGGCGGGACTATTTCCTACAATGAGCAGTTCTTC
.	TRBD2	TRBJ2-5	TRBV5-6	CASSLGWGGETQYF	TGTGCCAGCAGCTTGGGATGGGGAGGGGAGACCCAGTACTTC
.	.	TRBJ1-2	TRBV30	CAWWGERWYGYTF	TGTGCCTGGTGGGGCGAACGGTGGTATGGCTACACCTTC
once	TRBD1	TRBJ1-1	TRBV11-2	CASMTSRQGGMNTEAFF	TGTGCCAGCATGACGAGTAGACAGGGGGGCATGAACACTGAAGCTTTCTTT
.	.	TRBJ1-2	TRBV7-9	CASSFRAGSLYGYTF	TGTGCCAGCAGCTTCAGGGCGGGGAGCCTCTATGGCTACACCTTC
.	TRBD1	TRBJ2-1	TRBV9	CASSVVRGPTSEQFF	TGTGCCAGCAGCGTAGTCAGGGGGCCTACCAGTGAGCAGTTCTTC
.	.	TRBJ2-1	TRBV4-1	CASGGSYSSSYNEQFF	TGCGCCAGCGGTGGGAGCTATTCTAGCTCCTACAATGAGCAGTTCTTC
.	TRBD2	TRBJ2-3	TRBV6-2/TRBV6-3	CASSPAGVAADTQYF	TGTGCCAGCAGCCCCGCGGGAGTCGCTGCAGATACGCAGTATTTT
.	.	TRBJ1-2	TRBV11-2	CASSLAREGYTF	TGTGCCAGCAGCTTAGCCAGGGAAGGCTACACCTTC
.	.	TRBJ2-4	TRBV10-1	CASSEPLTRWPKNIQYF	TGCGCCAGCAGTGAACCCTTAACTAGATGGCCCAAAAACATTCAGTACTTC
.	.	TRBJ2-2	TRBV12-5	CASGFPTRGELFF	TGTGCTAGTGGTTTCCCCACGCGTGGGGAGCTGTTTTTT
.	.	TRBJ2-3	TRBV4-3	CASSQEQSTDTQYF	TGCGCCAGCAGCCAAGAACAGTCCACAGATACGCAGTATTTT
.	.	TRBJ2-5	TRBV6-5	CASRQTGLGETQYF	TGTGCCAGCAGACAAACAGGGTTGGGGGAGACCCAGTACTTC
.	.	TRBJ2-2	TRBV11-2	CASSSSWLLGPANTGELFF	TGTGCCAGCAGCTCCTCCTGGCTACTAGGCCCCGCGAACACCGGGGAGCTGTTTTTT
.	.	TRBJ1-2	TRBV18	CASSPRSGMGGYTF	TGTGCCAGCTCACCACGATCAGGGATGGGTGGCTACACCTTC
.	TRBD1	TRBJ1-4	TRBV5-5	CASSRISGTGNEKLFF	TGTGCCAGCAGCCGCATCTCCGGGACAGGGAATGAAAAACTGTTTTTT
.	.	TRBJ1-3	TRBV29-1	CSVETGQGNTIYF	TGCAGCGTTGAAACGGGACAAGGAAACACCATATATTTT
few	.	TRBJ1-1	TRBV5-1	CASSLYRTDEAFF	TGCGCCAGCAGCTTGTACAGGACCGATGAAGCTTTCTTT
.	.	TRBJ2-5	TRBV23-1	CASSIRQGQETQYF	TGCGCCAGCAGTATAAGGCAGGGGCAAGAGACCCAGTACTTC
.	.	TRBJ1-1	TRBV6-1	CASSERGLGGGTEAFF	TGTGCCAGCAGTGAACGCGGGCTTGGGGGGGGCACTGAAGCTTTCTTT
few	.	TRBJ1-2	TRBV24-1	CATSDAAKRIYTF	TGTGCCACCAGTGATGCGGCCAAAAGGATCTACACCTTC
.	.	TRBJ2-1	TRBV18	CASSPSTQTNPSPYNEQFF	TGTGCCAGCTCACCTTCAACTCAGACAAATCCCTCTCCCTACAATGAGCAGTTCTTC
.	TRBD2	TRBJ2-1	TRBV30	CAWGLAAPGEQFF	TGTGCCTGGGGACTAGCGGCCCCGGGTGAGCAGTTCTTC
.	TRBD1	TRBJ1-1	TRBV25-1	CASRTGDFNTEAFF	TGTGCCAGCAGGACAGGGGACTTTAACACTGAAGCTTTCTTT
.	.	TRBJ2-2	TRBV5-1	CASSLAGLFGELFF	TGCGCCAGCAGCTTGGCCGGACTATTCGGGGAGCTGTTTTTT
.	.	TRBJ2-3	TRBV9	CASSVDGQIPDTQYF	TGTGCCAGCAGCGTAGACGGACAGATTCCAGATACGCAGTATTTT
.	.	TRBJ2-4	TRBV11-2	CASSTWGTRAKNIQYF	TGTGCCAGCTCAACTTGGGGCACCCGAGCCAAAAACATTCAGTACTTC
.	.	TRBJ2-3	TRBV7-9	CASSLDRTEGGPRGDTQYF	TGTGCCAGCAGCTTAGATCGTACGGAGGGCGGACCACGCGGAGATACGCAGTATTTT
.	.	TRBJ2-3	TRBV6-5	CASSPDYRDTQYF	TGTGCCAGCAGTCCTGACTACCGTGATACGCAGTATTTT
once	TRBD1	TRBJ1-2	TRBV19	CASSHGQGDYGYTF	TGTGCCAGTAGTCATGGACAGGGAGATTATGGCTACACCTTC
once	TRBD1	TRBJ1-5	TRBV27	CASSFRQGGQPQHF	TGTGCCAGCAGTTTCCGACAGGGTGGTCAGCCCCAGCATTTT
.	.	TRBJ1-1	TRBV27	CASSLNRVLLNTEAFF	TGTGCCAGCAGTTTAAACAGGGTCTTACTGAACACTGAAGCTTTCTTT
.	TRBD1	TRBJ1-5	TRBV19	CASRTGVGNQPQHF	TGTGCCAGCCGGACAGGGGTGGGCAATCAGCCCCAGCATTTT
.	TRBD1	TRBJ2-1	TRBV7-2	CASSPAGTGTYNEQFF	TGTGCCAGCAGCCCGGCCGGGACAGGGACCTACAATGAGCAGTTCTTC
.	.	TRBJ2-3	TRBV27	CAIWDYNEGGTQYF	TGTGCCATCTGGGACTACAACGAGGGGGGTACGCAGTATTTT
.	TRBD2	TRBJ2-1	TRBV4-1	CASSPRTSGTFISSYNEQFF	TGCGCCAGCAGCCCCCGGACTAGCGGGACCTTTATAAGCTCCTACAATGAGCAGTTCTTC
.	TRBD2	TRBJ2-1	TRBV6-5	CASRQGLAGSNEQFF	TGTGCCAGCAGACAGGGACTAGCGGGAAGCAATGAGCAGTTCTTC